This is a list of T cell receptor beta chains from one sample in a study of chronic HIV infection and antiretroviral therapy. TCRdb re-analysed the 5' RACE reads in MiXCR, keeping a single row per CDR3 protein. The repertoire holds 25,000 to 35,000 distinct CDR3 sequences, more than 7.5% seen once, with 2.5% in the top ten. What was sequenced was peripheral blood. The receptors derive from an adult who had HIV and had not received antiretroviral therapy, or was an uninfected healthy control (not recorded which). Each CDR3 is given with its conserved first and last residue. A D gene is named only where the DNA matches it firmly. Some rows have no size entry. The others give once, few or many, or a class for an expanded clone.

>TRBV7-9|TRBJ1-1|NA|14|few
CASRTGTRNTEAFF
TGTGCCAGCAGAACCGGGACGCGAAACACTGAAGCTTTCTTT
>TRBV10-3|TRBJ2-1|NA|14|many
CAITHSGDAKEQFF
TGTGCCATCACCCATTCCGGGGATGCAAAGGAGCAGTTCTTC
>TRBV7-2|TRBJ2-3|TRBD2|13|many
CASSLLIAGGEYF
TGTGCCAGCAGCTTATTGATAGCGGGCGGGGAATATTTT
>TRBV29-1|TRBJ2-2|TRBD1|16|many
CSVERGTGVNTGELFF
TGCAGCGTTGAACGAGGGACAGGCGTGAACACCGGGGAGCTGTTTTTT
>TRBV10-3|TRBJ1-6|NA|14|few
CAISDPLTSEDLHF
TGTGCCATCAGTGATCCTCTGACGTCCGAGGACCTCCACTTT
>TRBV29-1|TRBJ2-5|NA|12|many
CSVAYFQETQYF
TGCAGCGTTGCCTATTTCCAAGAGACCCAGTACTTC
>TRBV29-1|TRBJ1-1|TRBD1|14|few
CSVETGGTNTEAFF
TGCAGCGTTGAGACAGGGGGAACGAACACTGAAGCTTTCTTT
>TRBV27|TRBJ2-3|NA|15|many
CASSSLLGSTDTQYF
TGTGCCAGCAGTTCGCTTTTGGGCAGCACAGATACGCAGTATTTT
>TRBV7-3|TRBJ2-2|NA|16|NA
CASSLTVGANTGELFF
TGTGCCAGCAGCTTAACGGTGGGGGCGAACACCGGGGAGCTGTTTTTT
>TRBV7-2|TRBJ1-4|NA|13|NA
CASSRGLNEKLFF
TGTGCCAGCAGCCGGGGCCTTAATGAAAAACTGTTTTTT
>TRBV5-1|TRBJ1-2|TRBD1|16|few
CASSPRSTGVNYGYTF
TGCGCCAGCAGCCCCCGCTCGACAGGGGTGAACTATGGCTACACCTTC
>TRBV7-2|TRBJ1-1|NA|14|few
CASSPQGLGTEAFF
TGTGCCAGCAGCCCACAGGGTTTGGGAACTGAAGCTTTCTTT
>TRBV29-1|TRBJ2-7|TRBD2|12|few
CSVGTSSYEQYF
TGCAGCGTCGGGACTAGCAGTTACGAGCAGTACTTC
>TRBV29-1|TRBJ1-1|NA|13|few
CSVGRPGNTEAFF
TGCAGCGTTGGCCGTCCGGGGAACACTGAAGCTTTCTTT
>TRBV10-2|TRBJ2-1|NA|12|many
CASLEQNNEQFF
TGCGCCAGCCTCGAACAGAACAATGAGCAGTTCTTC
>TRBV7-2|TRBJ1-3|NA|15|few
CASSLARNSGNTIYF
TGTGCCAGCAGCTTAGCCAGAAACTCTGGAAACACCATATATTTT
>TRBV29-1|TRBJ1-5|NA|14|NA
CSVVDQDPNQPQHF
TGCAGCGTTGTAGACCAGGACCCGAATCAGCCCCAGCATTTT
>TRBV9|TRBJ1-5|NA|14|few
CASSRTASNQPQHF
TGTGCCAGCAGCCGCACAGCGAGCAATCAGCCCCAGCATTTT